This T cell receptor beta chain was recorded in a study of blood T cell repertoires in COVID-19. Across the study: Specimens from acute and convalescent COVID-19 originated in the United States, Italy and Spain. T cells, B-cell-depleted T cells, or PBMCs provided the cDNA or gDNA that served as material.

The CDR3 is 15 residues long. With V trimmed by 2 bases and J by 7 bases, 7 bases remained unmatched. In germline, CDR1 is SGHRS, CDR2 YFSETQ. In the source study's methods: Reference gene primers were amplified, and this amplification served to estimate nucleated cell counts. Data came from immunoSEQ multiplex PCR; TCRdb stores just in-frame clones and leaves some out. V and J calls and clone size are those listed in that table; D and trimming were worked out from the DNA. This repertoire shows approximately 320,000 clones, 65% to 90% found once; its top ten account for 7.2%. The TCR was taken from a human donor in a cohort sampled during active COVID-19. V and J are TRBV5-1 and TRBJ2-5; 11 bases align to TRBD2. Sequencing was carried out using peripheral blood. The CDR3 spells CASSFASGGSGTQYF. The CDR3 coding sequence is TGCGCCAGCAGCTTCGCTAGCGGGGGGTCCGGGACCCAGTACTTC.